The present T cell receptor beta chain was sequenced within a study of PD-L1 blockade in urothelial cancer. Time point described: pretreatment peripheral blood. Trimming pared 1 base from V and 8 bases from J, leaving 11 bases between. This CDR3 is 13 amino acids long. The germline V gene encodes CDR1 PRHDT and CDR2 FYEKMQ (reference sequence). The data were produced by immunoSEQ multiplex PCR, yet TCRdb's version contains in-frame clones alone and is incomplete. Of 100,000 to 150,000 clones detected, about 81% appear once; the ten largest clones hold 3.2%. V is TRBV13 and J is TRBJ1-2, with D perhaps TRBD1 (6 bases). This sequence was found in a man aged 45-65 years with urothelial cancer. Specimen: PBMCs, collected around atezolizumab (anti-PD-L1) treatment. The CDR3 loop is CASSLVAGAGYTF. The CDR3 DNA follows: TGTGCCAGCAGCTTAGTTGCAGGGGCCGGCTACACCTTC.